This T cell receptor beta chain was recovered during a study of blood T cell repertoires in COVID-19. About the study: The analysed material was cDNA or gDNA that came from T cells, B-cell-depleted T cells, or PBMCs.

Participants spanned ages about 18 to 100 years and resided in 24 US areas. Exposed enrollees encountered a COVID-19 case at some point within 2 weeks before study entry. Per the authors' pipeline: Reference gene primer amplification yielded estimated nucleated cell counts. Profiling relied on immunoSEQ multiplex PCR, and the TCRdb table lists in-frame clones only, not all of them. V and J calls and clone size come straight from that table; D and trimming were deduced from the DNA. The profile shows a few hundred thousand clones, roughly 80% of them singletons. The CDR3 length is 13 residues. V shed 5 bases and J 12 bases; nucleotides not matched to a gene: 10. Germline CDR1 is MDHEN and CDR2 is SYDVKM.

This rearrangement joins TRBV28 to TRBJ1-5; 7 nucleotides agree with TRBD1. This clonotype was sampled from a man in his forties who had been exposed to COVID-19. Sequenced input: PBMCs or T cells enriched from blood (not recorded which). CDR3 sequence (DNA): TGTGCCAGCAGTACCCACGACAGGGCAGGCCAGCATTTT. This encodes CASSTHDRAGQHF. The full variable domain, completed using reference TRBV28 and TRBJ1-5, is DVKVTQSSRYLVKRTGEKVFLECVQDMDHENMFWYRQDPGLGLRLIYFSYDVKMKEKGDIPEGYSVSREKKERFSLILESASTNQTSMYLCASSTHDRAGQHFGDGTRLSIL.